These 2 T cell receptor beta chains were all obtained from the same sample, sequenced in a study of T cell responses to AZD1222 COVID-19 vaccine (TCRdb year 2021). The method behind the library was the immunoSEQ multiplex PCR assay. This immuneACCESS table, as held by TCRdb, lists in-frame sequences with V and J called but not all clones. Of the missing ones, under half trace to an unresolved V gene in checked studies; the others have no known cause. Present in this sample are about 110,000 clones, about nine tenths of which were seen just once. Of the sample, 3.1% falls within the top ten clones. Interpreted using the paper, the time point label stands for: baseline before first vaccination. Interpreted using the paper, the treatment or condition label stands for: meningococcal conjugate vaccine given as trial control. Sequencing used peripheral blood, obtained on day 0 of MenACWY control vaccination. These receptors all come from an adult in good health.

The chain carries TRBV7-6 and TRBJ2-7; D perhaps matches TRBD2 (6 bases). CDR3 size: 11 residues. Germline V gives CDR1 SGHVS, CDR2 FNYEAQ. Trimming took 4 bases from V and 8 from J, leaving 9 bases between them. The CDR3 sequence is CASSWGDKQYF. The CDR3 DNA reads TGTGCCAGCAGCTGGGGGGATAAGCAGTACTTC.

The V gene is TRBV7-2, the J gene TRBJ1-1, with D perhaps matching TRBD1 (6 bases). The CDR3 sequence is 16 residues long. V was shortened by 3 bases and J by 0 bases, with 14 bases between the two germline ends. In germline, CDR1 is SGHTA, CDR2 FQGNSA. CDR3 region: CASSFRRTAVNTEAFF. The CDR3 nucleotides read TGTGCCAGCAGCTTTCGCCGGACAGCCGTGAACACTGAAGCTTTCTTT.